This T cell receptor (beta chain) was documented in a study of siplizumab effects on memory and regulatory T cells. General study points: Contribution to the alloresponse seemed major for naive T cells, which also seemed more diverse than memory cells. A minor fraction of alloreactive clones, and no more, mapped to unstimulated subsets.

Around 100,000 TCR templates underwent assay in each sample. Produced via immunoSEQ multiplex PCR; TCRdb's table is partial and in-frame only. The table includes 90,000 to 150,000 clones, just under 95% detected once. The CDR3 has 16 amino acids. J lost 5 bases, V lost 0 bases, and 6 bases had no gene match. Per the germline V gene, CDR1 is SGHNT and CDR2 is YYREEE (reference sequence). About this clone itself: Antigen: not known.

The V call is TRBV5-4, the J call TRBJ2-5; 11 positions agree with TRBD2. Sequences were obtained from non-Treg CD4+ T cells sorted from blood. The sequence was collected from a human donor in good health. In DNA form, the CDR3 reads TGTGCCAGCAGCTTGGAGGGGCTAGCGGGGGGCGAGACCCAGTACTTC. Its translation is CASSLEGLAGGETQYF. Using reference TRBV5-4 and TRBJ2-5 for the parts outside the CDR3, the full variable domain is ETGVTQSPTHLIKTRGQQVTLRCSSQSGHNTVSWYQQALGQGPQFIFQYYREEENGRGNFPPRFSGLQFPNYSSELNVNALELDDSALYLCASSLEGLAGGETQYFGPGTRLLVL.